This TCR beta chain was sequenced for a study of vaccination and CD4 T cells after COVID-19. The V and J ends lost 4 bases and 1 base, in that order; junction bases with no gene match: 10. This CDR3 is 17 amino acids long. The germline V gene has CDR1 SGHTA and CDR2 FQGNSA. Treatment in this sample: roughly 10-day PBMC culture with coronavirus spike peptide pools or control peptides (ViraFEST assay). PBMC cultures, at over 1.5 million cells per well, received 7.5 to 10 IU/ml IL-2 and about 11 ug/ml peptide pools. A note on this clonotype: The antigen remains unidentified.

Sequenced with the Oncomine TCR Beta short-read assay was DNA taken from cultured CD4+ T cells. Cultured CD4+ T cells were the source of extracted genomic DNA. TCRdb recomputed calls from the PCR reads with MiXCR, one row per CDR3 protein. The sample gives roughly 13,000 distinct CDR3 sequences, under 55% of which show up once; around 9.2% is in the top ten. The input for sequencing was CD4+ T cells from blood, cultured in vitro, taken before SARS-CoV-2 vaccination. The chain has TRBV7-2 and TRBJ2-3; 8 positions match TRBD2. The TCR comes from a human donor who had recovered from COVID-19. The CDR3 nucleotides read TGTGCCAGCAGCTCCGTAATCGGGCGGGGGGGCACAGATACGCAGTATTTT. Its translation: CASSSVIGRGGTDTQYF.